A selection of T cell receptor beta chains follows, all from one sample in a study of CXCR3-negative and CXCR3-positive naive CD8 T cells. TCRdb reprocessed the 5' RACE reads and reports one entry per CDR3 protein, with no DNA. This table lists nearly 90,000 distinct CDR3 sequences. What was sequenced was naive CXCR3+ CD8+ T cells from blood. Every receptor here comes from a human donor in good health. Some clones in this sample may be carry-over from other donors' samples. The CDR3 runs from the conserved cysteine through the conserved F or W. For some rows the clone size is stated as once, few or many, or as a class when expanded; others skip it.

V: TRBV10-3
size: NA
J: TRBJ2-5
CDR3: CATVAGDAETQYF

V: TRBV12-3/TRBV12-4
size: NA
J: TRBJ2-5
CDR3: CASSLGPQETQYF

V: TRBV29-1
size: NA
J: TRBJ2-7
CDR3: CSVEIPGASRSSYEQYF

V: TRBV2
size: NA
J: TRBJ2-6
CDR3: CASSEELSGANVLTF

V: TRBV6-5
size: NA
J: TRBJ2-1
CDR3: CASSYSRFNEQFF

V: TRBV5-1
size: NA
J: TRBJ1-1
CDR3: CASSLWDTNTEAFF

V: TRBV28
size: NA
J: TRBJ2-1
CDR3: CASSPTGNEYGYEQFF

V: TRBV12-3/TRBV12-4
size: NA
J: TRBJ2-5
CDR3: CASSPSGEKTQYF

V: TRBV29-1
size: NA
J: TRBJ1-1
CDR3: CSVEDLEGATEAFF

V: TRBV7-9
size: NA
J: TRBJ2-1
CDR3: CACSFKFPYNEQFF

V: TRBV2
size: NA
J: TRBJ2-7
CDR3: CASTEGLLTYEQYF

V: TRBV10-3
size: NA
J: TRBJ2-3
CDR3: CAITDDRGADTQYF

V: TRBV25-1
size: NA
J: TRBJ1-1
CDR3: CASSDPGGYTEAFF

V: TRBV6-2/TRBV6-3
size: NA
J: TRBJ2-7
CDR3: CASTLQFPSRHEQYF

V: TRBV6-5
size: NA
J: TRBJ2-1
CDR3: CASSPSGREQFF

V: TRBV7-9
size: NA
J: TRBJ2-3
CDR3: CASRSLGQLGGDTQYF

V: TRBV4-1
size: NA
J: TRBJ2-1
CDR3: CASSPLTAAPIF

V: TRBV21-1
size: NA
J: TRBJ2-1
CDR3: CASSLTGEGEQFF

V: TRBV29-1
size: NA
J: TRBJ2-1
CDR3: CSVSSRSGREGEQFF

V: TRBV12-3/TRBV12-4
size: NA
J: TRBJ2-1
CDR3: CASSLQVGSSSYNEQFF

V: TRBV7-9
size: NA
J: TRBJ2-3
CDR3: CASSFQGVDTQYF

V: TRBV12-3/TRBV12-4
size: NA
J: TRBJ2-7
CDR3: CASRDGQHEQYF

V: TRBV29-1
size: NA
J: TRBJ1-1
CDR3: CSVAGTGWSTEAFF

V: TRBV7-7
size: medium-sized
J: TRBJ2-5
CDR3: CASSPRTEETQYF

V: TRBV28
size: NA
J: TRBJ2-3
CDR3: CASSSVTSGATDTQYF

V: TRBV12-5
size: NA
J: TRBJ2-1
CDR3: CASGFSPAPTLVGEQFF

V: TRBV7-9
size: NA
J: TRBJ1-6
CDR3: CASTSVGGDSPLHF

V: TRBV6-5
size: NA
J: TRBJ2-7
CDR3: CASSYNPGQGAYEQYF

V: TRBV11-2
size: NA
J: TRBJ2-1
CDR3: CASSLGSGSGNEQFF

V: TRBV19
size: NA
J: TRBJ2-3
CDR3: CATYPGLADSDTQYF

V: TRBV24-1
size: NA
J: TRBJ1-1
CDR3: CATSATGLNTEAFF

V: TRBV28
size: NA
J: TRBJ1-6
CDR3: CASSLGQGISPLHF

V: TRBV6-5
size: NA
J: TRBJ2-5
CDR3: CASSYEYRGLYQETQYF

V: TRBV28
size: NA
J: TRBJ2-5
CDR3: CASSLYARTETQYF

V: TRBV7-9
size: medium-sized
J: TRBJ2-7
CDR3: CASSSGAGSYEQYF

V: TRBV30
size: NA
J: TRBJ2-5
CDR3: CAWSVTAGQETQYF

V: TRBV28
size: NA
J: TRBJ2-5
CDR3: CASSLAEYQETQYF

V: TRBV27
size: NA
J: TRBJ2-7
CDR3: CASSLEAGGEQYF

V: TRBV2
size: NA
J: TRBJ1-2
CDR3: CAMTGPGNYGYTF

V: TRBV5-6
size: NA
J: TRBJ2-1
CDR3: CASSLGRSNEQFF

V: TRBV28
size: NA
J: TRBJ2-7
CDR3: CASSLREYEQYF

V: TRBV9
size: NA
J: TRBJ2-1
CDR3: CASRVGAGVHNEQFF

V: TRBV7-2
size: NA
J: TRBJ2-7
CDR3: CASSLGWSYEQYF

V: TRBV14
size: NA
J: TRBJ2-7
CDR3: CASSQGNPGYEQYF

V: TRBV5-6
size: NA
J: TRBJ2-1
CDR3: CASSLGRFNEQFF

V: TRBV28
size: NA
J: TRBJ2-7
CDR3: CASRPGTVPYEQYF

V: TRBV23-1
size: NA
J: TRBJ1-4
CDR3: CASSHPNLGVREKLFF